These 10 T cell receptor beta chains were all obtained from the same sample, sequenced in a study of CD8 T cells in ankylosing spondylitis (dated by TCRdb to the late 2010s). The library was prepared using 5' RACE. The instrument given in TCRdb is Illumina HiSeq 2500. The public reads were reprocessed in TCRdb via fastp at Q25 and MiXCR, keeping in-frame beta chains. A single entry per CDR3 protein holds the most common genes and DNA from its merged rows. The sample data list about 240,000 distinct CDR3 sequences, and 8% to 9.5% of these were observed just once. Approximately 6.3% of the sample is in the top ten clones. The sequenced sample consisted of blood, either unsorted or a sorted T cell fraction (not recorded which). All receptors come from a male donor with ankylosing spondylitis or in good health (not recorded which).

For the CDR3, the DNA is TGTGCCAGCAGCTTAGGGCGAGGGGAGCAGTACTTC. Translated, it gives CASSLGRGEQYF. The V gene is TRBV7-2, the J gene TRBJ2-7, with D maybe TRBD2 (5 bases). This CDR3 is built from 12 residues. CDR1 is SGHTA and CDR2 is FQGNSA in the germline V gene. V lost 1 base and J lost 7, with 8 bases in between.

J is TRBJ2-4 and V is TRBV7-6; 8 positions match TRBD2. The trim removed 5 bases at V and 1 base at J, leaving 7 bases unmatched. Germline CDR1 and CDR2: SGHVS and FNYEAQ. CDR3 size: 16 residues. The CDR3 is CASSPSGGKAKNIQYF. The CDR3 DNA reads TGTGCCAGCAGCCCCTCGGGGGGGAAGGCCAAAAACATTCAGTACTTC.

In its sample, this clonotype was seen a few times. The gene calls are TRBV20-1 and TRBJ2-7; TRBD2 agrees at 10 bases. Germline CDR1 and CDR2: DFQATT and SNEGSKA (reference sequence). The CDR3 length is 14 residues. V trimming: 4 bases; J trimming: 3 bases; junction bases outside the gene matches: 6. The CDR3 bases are TGCAGTGCTACAACCGGGACTAGCGACTACGAGCAGTACTTC. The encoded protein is CSATTGTSDYEQYF.

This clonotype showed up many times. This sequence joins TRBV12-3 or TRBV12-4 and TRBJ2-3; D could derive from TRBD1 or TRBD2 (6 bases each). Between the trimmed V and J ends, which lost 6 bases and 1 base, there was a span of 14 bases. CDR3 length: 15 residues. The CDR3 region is CASRMPEGGTDTQYF. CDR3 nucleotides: TGTGCCAGCAGGATGCCGGAGGGGGGCACAGATACGCAGTATTTT.

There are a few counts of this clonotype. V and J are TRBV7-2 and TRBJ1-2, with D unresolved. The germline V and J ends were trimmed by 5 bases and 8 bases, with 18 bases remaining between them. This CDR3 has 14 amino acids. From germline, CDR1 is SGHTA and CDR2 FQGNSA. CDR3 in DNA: TGTGCCAGCAGCCCCCTCGCGGGGAAGGGAGGCTACACCTTC. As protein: CASSPLAGKGGYTF.

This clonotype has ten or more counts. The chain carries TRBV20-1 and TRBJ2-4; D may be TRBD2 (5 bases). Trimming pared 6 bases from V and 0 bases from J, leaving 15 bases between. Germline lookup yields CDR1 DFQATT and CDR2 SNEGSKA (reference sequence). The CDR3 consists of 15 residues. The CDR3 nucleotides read TGCAGTGCCCAGACCGGAGGAGGAGCCAAAAACATTCAGTACTTC. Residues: CSAQTGGGAKNIQYF.

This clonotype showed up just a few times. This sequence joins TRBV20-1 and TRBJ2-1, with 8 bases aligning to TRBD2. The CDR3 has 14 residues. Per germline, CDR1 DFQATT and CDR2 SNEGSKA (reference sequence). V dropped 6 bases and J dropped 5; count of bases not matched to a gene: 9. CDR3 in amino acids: CSAHGLASHNEQFF. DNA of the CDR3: TGCAGTGCCCACGGACTAGCTAGCCACAATGAGCAGTTCTTC.

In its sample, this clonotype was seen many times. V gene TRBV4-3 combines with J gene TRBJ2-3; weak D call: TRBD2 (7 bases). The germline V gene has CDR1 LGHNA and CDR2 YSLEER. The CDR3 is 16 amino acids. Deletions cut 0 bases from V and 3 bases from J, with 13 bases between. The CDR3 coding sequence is TGCGCCAGCAGCCAAGATGTCCGGGGGGCGACAGATACGCAGTATTTT. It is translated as CASSQDVRGATDTQYF.

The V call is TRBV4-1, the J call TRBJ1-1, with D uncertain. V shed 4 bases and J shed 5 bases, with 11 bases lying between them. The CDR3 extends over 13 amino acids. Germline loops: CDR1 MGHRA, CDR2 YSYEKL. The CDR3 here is CASSLTLGTEAFF. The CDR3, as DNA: TGCGCCAGCAGCCTAACGCTGGGGACTGAAGCTTTCTTT.

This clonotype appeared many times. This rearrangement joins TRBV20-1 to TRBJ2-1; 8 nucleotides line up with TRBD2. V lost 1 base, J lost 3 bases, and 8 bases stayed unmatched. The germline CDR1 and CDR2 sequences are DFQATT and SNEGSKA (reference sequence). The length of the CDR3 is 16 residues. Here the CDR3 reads CSARVGVSGDYNEQFF. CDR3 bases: TGCAGTGCTAGAGTCGGTGTTAGCGGGGACTACAATGAGCAGTTCTTC.